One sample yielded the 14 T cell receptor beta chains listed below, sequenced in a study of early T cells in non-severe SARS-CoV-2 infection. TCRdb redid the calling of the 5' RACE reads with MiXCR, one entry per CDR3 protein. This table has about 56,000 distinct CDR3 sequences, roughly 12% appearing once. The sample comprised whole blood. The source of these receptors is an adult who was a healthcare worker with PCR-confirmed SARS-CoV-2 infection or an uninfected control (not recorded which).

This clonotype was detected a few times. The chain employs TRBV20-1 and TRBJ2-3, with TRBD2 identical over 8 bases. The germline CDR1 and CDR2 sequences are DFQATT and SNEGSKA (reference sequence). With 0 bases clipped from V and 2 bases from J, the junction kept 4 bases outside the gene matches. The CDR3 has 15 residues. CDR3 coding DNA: TGCAGTGCTAGAGACGGGGGGGCGTACACAGATACGCAGTATTTT. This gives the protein CSARDGGAYTDTQYF.

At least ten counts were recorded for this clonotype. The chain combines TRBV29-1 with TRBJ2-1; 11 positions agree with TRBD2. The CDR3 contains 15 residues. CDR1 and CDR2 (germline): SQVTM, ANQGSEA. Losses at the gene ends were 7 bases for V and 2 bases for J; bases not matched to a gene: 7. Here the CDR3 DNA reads TGCAGCGCACTAGGGACTAGCGGTCCCTACAATGAGCAGTTCTTC. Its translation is CSALGTSGPYNEQFF.

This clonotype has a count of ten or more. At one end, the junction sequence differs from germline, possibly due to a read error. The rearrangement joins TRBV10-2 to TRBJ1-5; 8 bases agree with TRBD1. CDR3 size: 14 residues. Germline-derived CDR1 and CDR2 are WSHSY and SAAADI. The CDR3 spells CASTEGPGGQPQHF. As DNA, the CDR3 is TGCGCCAGCACTGAGGGGCCAGGGGGCCAGCCCCAGCATTTT.

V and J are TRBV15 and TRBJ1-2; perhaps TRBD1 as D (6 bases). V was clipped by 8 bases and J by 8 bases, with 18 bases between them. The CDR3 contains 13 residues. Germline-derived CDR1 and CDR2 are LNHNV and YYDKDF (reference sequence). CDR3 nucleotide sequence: TGTGCCACCGAGGGCAGGGGTGGCGGGGGCTACACCTTC. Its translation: CATEGRGGGGYTF.

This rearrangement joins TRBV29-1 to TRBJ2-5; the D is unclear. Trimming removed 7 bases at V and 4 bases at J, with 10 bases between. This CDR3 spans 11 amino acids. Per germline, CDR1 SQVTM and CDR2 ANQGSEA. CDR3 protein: CSGGKGETQYF. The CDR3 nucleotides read TGCAGCGGCGGTAAGGGAGAGACCCAGTACTTC.

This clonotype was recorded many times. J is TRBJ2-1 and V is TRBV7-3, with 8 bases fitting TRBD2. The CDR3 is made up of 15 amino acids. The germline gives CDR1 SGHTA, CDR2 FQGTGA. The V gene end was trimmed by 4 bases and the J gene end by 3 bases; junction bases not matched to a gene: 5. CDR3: CASSSSSGFYNEQFF. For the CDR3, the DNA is TGTGCCAGCAGCTCCTCTAGCGGGTTCTACAATGAGCAGTTCTTC.

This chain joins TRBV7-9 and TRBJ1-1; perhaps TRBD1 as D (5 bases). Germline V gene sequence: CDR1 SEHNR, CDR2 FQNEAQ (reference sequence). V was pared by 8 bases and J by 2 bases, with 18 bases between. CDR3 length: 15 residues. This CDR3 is CASSQQVGANTEAFF. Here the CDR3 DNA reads TGTGCCAGCTCACAACAAGTCGGGGCCAACACTGAAGCTTTCTTT.

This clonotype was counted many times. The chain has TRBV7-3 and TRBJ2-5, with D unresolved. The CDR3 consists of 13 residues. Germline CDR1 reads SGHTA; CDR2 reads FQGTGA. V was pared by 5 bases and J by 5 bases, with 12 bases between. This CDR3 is CASSAIPKETQYF. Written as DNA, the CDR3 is TGTGCCAGCAGCGCGATCCCCAAGGAGACCCAGTACTTC.

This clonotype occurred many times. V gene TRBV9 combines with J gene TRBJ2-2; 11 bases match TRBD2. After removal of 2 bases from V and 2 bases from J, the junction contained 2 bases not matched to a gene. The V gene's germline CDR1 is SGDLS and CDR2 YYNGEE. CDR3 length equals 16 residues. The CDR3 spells CASSVTSGGNTGELFF. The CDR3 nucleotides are TGTGCCAGCAGCGTCACTAGCGGGGGAAACACCGGGGAGCTGTTTTTT.

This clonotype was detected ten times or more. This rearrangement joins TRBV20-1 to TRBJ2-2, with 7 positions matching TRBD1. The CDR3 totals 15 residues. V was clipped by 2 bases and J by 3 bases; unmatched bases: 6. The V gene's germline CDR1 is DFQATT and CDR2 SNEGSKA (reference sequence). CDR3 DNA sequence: TGCAGTGCTAGACAGACAGGGTTGTACACCGGGGAGCTGTTTTTT. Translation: CSARQTGLYTGELFF.

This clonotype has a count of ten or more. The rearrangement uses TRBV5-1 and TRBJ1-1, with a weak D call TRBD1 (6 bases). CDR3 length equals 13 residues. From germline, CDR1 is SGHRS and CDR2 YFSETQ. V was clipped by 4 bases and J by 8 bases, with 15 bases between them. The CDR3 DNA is TGCGCCAGCAGCCGACTAGAAGACAGGGAAGCTTTCTTT. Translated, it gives CASSRLEDREAFF.

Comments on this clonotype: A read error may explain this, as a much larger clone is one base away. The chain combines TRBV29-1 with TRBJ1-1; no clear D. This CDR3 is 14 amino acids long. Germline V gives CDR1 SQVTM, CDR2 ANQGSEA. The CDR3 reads CSVAGEIVNSEAFF. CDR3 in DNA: TGCAGCGTTGCGGGAGAAATAGTGAACTCTGAAGCTTTCTTT. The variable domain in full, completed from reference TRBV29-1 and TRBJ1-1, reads SAVISQKPSRDICQRGTSLTIQCQVDSQVTMMFWYRQQPGQSLTLIATANQGSEATYESGFVIDKFPISRPNLTFSTLTVSNMSPEDSSIYLCSVAGEIVNSEAFFGQGTRLTVV.

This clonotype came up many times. CDR3 nucleotides: TGTGCCAGCAGCCAAAACCCCGGACAGGGACAAGAGACCCAGTACTTC. Translation gives CASSQNPGQGQETQYF. V and J are TRBV3-1 and TRBJ2-5; 8 bases are a match to TRBD1. Germline V gene lookup returns CDR1 LGHDT and CDR2 YNNKEL (reference sequence). Trimming removed 2 bases from V and 2 bases from J; junction bases left unmatched: 7. This CDR3 spans 16 amino acids.

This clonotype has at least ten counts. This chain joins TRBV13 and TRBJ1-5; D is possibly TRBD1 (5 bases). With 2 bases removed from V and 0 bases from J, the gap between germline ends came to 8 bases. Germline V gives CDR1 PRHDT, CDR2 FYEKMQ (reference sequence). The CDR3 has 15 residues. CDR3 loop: CASSLKGTSNQPQHF. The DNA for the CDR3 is TGTGCCAGCAGCTTAAAGGGGACTAGCAATCAGCCCCAGCATTTT.